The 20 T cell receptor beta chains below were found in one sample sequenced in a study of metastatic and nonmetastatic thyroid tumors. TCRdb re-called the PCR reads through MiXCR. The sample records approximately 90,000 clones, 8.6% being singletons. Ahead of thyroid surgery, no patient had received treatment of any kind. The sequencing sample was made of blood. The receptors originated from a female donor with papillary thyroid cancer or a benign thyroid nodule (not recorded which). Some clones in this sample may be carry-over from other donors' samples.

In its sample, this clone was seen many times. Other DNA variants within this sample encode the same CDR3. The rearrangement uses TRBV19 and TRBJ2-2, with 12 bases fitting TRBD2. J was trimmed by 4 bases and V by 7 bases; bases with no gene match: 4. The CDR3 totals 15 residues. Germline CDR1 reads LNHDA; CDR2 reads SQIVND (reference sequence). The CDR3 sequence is CASTRLAGVTGELFF. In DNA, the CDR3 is TGTGCCAGTACCCGACTAGCGGGGGTCACCGGGGAGCTGTTTTTT.

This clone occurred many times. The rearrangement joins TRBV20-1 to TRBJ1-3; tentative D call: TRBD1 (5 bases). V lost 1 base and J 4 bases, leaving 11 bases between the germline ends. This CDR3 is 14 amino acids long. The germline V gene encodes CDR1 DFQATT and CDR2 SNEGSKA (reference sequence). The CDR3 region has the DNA TGCAGTGCTAGAGCTGGGGGGAACGGAAACACCATATATTTT. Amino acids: CSARAGGNGNTIYF.

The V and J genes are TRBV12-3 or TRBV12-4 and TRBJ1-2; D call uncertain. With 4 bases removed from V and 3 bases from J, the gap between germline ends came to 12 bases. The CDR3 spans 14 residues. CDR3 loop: CASSSIVGYYGYTF. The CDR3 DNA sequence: TGTGCCAGCAGTTCGATAGTAGGGTACTATGGCTACACCTTC.

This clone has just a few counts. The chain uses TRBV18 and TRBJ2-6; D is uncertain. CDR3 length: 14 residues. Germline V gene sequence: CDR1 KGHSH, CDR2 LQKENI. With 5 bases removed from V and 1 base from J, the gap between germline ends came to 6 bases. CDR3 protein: CASSKGSGANVLTF. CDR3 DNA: TGTGCCAGCTCAAAAGGGTCTGGGGCCAACGTCCTGACTTTC.

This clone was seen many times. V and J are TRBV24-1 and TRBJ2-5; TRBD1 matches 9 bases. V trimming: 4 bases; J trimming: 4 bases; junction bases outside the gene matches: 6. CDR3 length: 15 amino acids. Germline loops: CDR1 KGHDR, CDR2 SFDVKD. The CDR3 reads CATSDPGTGRETQYF. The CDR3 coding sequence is TGTGCCACCAGTGACCCCGGGACAGGGAGAGAGACCCAGTACTTC.

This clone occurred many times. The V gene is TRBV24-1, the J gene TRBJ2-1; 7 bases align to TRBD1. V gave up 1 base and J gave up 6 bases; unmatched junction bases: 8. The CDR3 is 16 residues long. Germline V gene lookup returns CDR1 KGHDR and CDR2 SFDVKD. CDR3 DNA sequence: TGTGCCACCAGTGATTTTAAGAGTACAGGGGCCAATGAGCAGTTCTTC. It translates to CATSDFKSTGANEQFF.

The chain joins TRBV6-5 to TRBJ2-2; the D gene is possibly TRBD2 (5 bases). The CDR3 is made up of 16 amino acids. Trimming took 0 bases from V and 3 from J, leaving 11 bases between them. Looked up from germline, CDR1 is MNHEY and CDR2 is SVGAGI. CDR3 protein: CASSYSFAADTGELFF. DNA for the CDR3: TGTGCCAGCAGTTACTCGTTCGCAGCGGACACCGGGGAGCTGTTTTTT.

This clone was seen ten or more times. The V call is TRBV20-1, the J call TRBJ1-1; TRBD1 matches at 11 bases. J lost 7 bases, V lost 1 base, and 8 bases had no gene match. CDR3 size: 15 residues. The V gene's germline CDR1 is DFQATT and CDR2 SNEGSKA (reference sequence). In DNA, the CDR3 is TGCAGTGCTAGAGCGGGACAGGGGGGCCAGAATGAAGCTTTCTTT. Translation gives CSARAGQGGQNEAFF.

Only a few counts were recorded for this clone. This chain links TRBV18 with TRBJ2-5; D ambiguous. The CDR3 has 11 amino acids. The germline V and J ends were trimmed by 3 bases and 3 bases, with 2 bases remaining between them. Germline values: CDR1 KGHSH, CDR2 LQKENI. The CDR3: CASSPEETQYF. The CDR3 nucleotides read TGTGCCAGCTCACCGGAAGAGACCCAGTACTTC. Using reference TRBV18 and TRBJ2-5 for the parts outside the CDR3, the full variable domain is NAGVMQNPRHLVRRRGQEARLRCSPMKGHSHVYWYRQLPEEGLKFMVYLQKENIIDESGMPKERFSAEFPKEGPSILRIQQVVRGDSAAYFCASSPEETQYFGPGTRLLVL.

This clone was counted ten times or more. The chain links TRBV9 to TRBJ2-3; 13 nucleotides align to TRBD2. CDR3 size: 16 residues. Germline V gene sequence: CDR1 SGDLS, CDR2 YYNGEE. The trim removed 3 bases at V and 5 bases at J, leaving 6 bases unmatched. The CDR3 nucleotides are TGTGCCAGCAGCGCCAGACTAGCGGGGGGCATAGATACGCAGTATTTT. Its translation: CASSARLAGGIDTQYF.

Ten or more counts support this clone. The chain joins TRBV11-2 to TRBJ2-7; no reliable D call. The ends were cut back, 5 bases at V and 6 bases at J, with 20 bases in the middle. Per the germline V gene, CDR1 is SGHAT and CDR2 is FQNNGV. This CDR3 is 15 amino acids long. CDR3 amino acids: CASSPQFGGPIEQYF. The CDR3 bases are TGTGCCAGCAGCCCCCAGTTCGGCGGCCCCATCGAGCAGTACTTC. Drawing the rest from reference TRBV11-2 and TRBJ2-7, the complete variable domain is EAGVAQSPRYKIIEKRQSVAFWCNPISGHATLYWYQQILGQGPKLLIQFQNNGVVDDSQLPKDRFSAERLKGVDSTLKIQPAKLEDSAVYLCASSPQFGGPIEQYFGPGTRLTVT.

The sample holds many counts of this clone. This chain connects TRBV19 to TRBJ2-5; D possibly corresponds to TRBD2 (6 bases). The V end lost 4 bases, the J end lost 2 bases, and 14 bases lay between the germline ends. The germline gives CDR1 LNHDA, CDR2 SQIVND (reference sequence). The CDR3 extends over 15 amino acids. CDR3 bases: TGTGCCAGTAGTAGGTCGCGGGGCGGGCAAGAGACCCAGTACTTC. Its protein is CASSRSRGGQETQYF.

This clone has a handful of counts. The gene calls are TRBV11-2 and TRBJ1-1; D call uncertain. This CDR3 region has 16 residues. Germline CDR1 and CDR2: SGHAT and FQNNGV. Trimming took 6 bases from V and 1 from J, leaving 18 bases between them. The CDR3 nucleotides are TGTGCCAGCAGTGCCGTTGGGATGGCTGCGAACACTGAAGCTTTCTTT. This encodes CASSAVGMAANTEAFF.

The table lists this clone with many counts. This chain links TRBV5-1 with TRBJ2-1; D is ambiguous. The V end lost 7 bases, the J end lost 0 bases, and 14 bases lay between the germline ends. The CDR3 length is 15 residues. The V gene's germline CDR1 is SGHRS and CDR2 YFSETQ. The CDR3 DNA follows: TGCGCCAGCCTTTCTGGGGAATTCTCCTACAATGAGCAGTTCTTC. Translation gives CASLSGEFSYNEQFF.

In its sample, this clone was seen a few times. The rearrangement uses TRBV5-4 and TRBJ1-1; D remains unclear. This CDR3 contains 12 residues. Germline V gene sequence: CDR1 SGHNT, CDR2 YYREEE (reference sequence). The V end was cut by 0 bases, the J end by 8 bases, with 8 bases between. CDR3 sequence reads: CASSLAPQEAFF. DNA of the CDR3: TGTGCCAGCAGCTTGGCCCCACAGGAAGCTTTCTTT.

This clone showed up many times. CDR3 bases: TGTGCCATCGCGTACTTCTCTGGAAACACCATATATTTT. Its protein product is CAIAYFSGNTIYF. This sequence joins TRBV6-1 and TRBJ1-3; D is ambiguous. Trimming left V 10 bases short and J 0 bases short, with 10 bases between. CDR3 length: 13 residues. CDR1 and CDR2 (germline): MNHNS, SASEGT.

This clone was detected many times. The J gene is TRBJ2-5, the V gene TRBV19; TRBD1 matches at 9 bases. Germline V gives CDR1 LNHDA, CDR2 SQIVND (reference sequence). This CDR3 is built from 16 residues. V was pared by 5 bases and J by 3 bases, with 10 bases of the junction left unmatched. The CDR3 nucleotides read TGTGCCAGTAGTGTGGGACAGGGTTTAACCAAAGAGACCCAGTACTTC. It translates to CASSVGQGLTKETQYF.

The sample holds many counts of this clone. Written as DNA, the CDR3 is TGTGCCAGCTCGACAGTACCTATCGCGAACACCGGGGAGCTGTTTTTT. Encoded protein: CASSTVPIANTGELFF. The gene calls are TRBV18 and TRBJ2-2, with D perhaps matching TRBD1 (5 bases). The germline CDR1 and CDR2 sequences are KGHSH and LQKENI. The CDR3 consists of 16 residues. The V end lost 6 bases, the J end lost 0 bases, and 14 bases lay between the germline ends.

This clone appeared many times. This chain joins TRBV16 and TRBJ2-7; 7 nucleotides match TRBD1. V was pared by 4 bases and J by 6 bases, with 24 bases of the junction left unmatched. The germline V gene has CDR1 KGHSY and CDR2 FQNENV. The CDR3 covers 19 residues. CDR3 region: CASSPPRDSVYPFFGEQYF. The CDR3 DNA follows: TGTGCCAGCAGCCCACCTAGGGACAGCGTCTATCCCTTTTTCGGCGAGCAGTACTTC. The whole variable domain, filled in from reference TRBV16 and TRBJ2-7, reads GEEVAQTPKHLVRGEGQKAKLYCAPIKGHSYVFWYQQVLKNEFKFLISFQNENVFDETGMPKERFSAKCLPNSPCSLEIQATKLEDSAVYFCASSPPRDSVYPFFGEQYFGPGTRLTVT.

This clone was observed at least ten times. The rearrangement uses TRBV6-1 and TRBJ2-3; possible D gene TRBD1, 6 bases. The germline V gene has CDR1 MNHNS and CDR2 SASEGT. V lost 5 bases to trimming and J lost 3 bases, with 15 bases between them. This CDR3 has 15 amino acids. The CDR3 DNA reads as TGTGCCAGCAGTCTACAGGGAAAAGGGACAGATACGCAGTATTTT. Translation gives CASSLQGKGTDTQYF.